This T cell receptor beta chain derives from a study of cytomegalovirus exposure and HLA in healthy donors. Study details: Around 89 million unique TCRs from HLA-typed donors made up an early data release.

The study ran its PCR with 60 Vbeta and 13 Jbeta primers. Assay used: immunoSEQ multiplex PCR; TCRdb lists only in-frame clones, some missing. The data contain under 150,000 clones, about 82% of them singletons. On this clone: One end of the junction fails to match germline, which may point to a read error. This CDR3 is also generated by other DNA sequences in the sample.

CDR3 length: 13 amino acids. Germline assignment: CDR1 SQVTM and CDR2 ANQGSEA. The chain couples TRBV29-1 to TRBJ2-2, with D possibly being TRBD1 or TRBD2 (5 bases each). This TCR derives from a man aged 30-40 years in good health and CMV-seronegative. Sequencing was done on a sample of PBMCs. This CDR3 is CSVEGRGTGELFF. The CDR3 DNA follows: TGCAGTGTTGAGGGGAGAGGCACCGGGGAGCTGTTTTTT.